This T cell receptor beta chain was documented in a study of T cell changes during pregnancy in multiple sclerosis. The table came from immunoSEQ multiplex PCR; TCRdb's copy has only in-frame clones and leaves some out. The data contain about 14,000 clones, over 90% of them singletons. The germline CDR1 and CDR2 sequences are SGHTA and FQGNSA. After removal of 5 bases from V and 7 bases from J, the junction contained 8 bases not matched to a gene. This CDR3 comprises 14 residues. This sequence joins TRBV7-2 and TRBJ1-5; 7 bases match TRBD1. The sequence was collected from a female donor in good health, enrolled as a control in a pregnancy study. The sequencing used peripheral blood, collected in the second trimester of pregnancy. CDR3 region: CASSGGQNIQPQHF. In nucleotides, the CDR3 is TGTGCCAGCAGCGGGGGACAGAATATCCAGCCCCAGCATTTT.